This T cell receptor beta chain was captured in a study of cytomegalovirus exposure and HLA in healthy donors. Study-level points and caveats: Specificity for CMV antigens was confirmed in vitro for a few of the CMV-associated chains. Common viral pathogens (according to a later analysis) appeared linked to several of the most significant clusters. The study found most TCR sequences rare, yet found some public TCRs in many donors.

V shed 1 base, J shed 5 bases, and the junction held 14 bases outside the gene matches. The germline CDR1 and CDR2 sequences are MGHRA and YSYEKL. The CDR3 runs to 18 residues. This PCR relied on a set of 60 Vbeta primers and 13 Jbeta primers. The method was immunoSEQ multiplex PCR; TCRdb's version includes in-frame clones alone and lacks a portion of them. The data contain around 200,000 clones, 83% of them singletons. Concerning this clone itself: Its specificity is unknown.

V is TRBV4-1 and J is TRBJ2-5, with TRBD2 matching over 9 bases. This receptor was obtained from a man in his forties or fifties in good health and CMV-seronegative. Sequences were obtained from PBMCs. This CDR3 reads CASSQASAGGSGWETQYF. The CDR3 nucleotides are TGCGCCAGCAGCCAAGCATCCGCGGGGGGGTCAGGGTGGGAGACCCAGTACTTC.